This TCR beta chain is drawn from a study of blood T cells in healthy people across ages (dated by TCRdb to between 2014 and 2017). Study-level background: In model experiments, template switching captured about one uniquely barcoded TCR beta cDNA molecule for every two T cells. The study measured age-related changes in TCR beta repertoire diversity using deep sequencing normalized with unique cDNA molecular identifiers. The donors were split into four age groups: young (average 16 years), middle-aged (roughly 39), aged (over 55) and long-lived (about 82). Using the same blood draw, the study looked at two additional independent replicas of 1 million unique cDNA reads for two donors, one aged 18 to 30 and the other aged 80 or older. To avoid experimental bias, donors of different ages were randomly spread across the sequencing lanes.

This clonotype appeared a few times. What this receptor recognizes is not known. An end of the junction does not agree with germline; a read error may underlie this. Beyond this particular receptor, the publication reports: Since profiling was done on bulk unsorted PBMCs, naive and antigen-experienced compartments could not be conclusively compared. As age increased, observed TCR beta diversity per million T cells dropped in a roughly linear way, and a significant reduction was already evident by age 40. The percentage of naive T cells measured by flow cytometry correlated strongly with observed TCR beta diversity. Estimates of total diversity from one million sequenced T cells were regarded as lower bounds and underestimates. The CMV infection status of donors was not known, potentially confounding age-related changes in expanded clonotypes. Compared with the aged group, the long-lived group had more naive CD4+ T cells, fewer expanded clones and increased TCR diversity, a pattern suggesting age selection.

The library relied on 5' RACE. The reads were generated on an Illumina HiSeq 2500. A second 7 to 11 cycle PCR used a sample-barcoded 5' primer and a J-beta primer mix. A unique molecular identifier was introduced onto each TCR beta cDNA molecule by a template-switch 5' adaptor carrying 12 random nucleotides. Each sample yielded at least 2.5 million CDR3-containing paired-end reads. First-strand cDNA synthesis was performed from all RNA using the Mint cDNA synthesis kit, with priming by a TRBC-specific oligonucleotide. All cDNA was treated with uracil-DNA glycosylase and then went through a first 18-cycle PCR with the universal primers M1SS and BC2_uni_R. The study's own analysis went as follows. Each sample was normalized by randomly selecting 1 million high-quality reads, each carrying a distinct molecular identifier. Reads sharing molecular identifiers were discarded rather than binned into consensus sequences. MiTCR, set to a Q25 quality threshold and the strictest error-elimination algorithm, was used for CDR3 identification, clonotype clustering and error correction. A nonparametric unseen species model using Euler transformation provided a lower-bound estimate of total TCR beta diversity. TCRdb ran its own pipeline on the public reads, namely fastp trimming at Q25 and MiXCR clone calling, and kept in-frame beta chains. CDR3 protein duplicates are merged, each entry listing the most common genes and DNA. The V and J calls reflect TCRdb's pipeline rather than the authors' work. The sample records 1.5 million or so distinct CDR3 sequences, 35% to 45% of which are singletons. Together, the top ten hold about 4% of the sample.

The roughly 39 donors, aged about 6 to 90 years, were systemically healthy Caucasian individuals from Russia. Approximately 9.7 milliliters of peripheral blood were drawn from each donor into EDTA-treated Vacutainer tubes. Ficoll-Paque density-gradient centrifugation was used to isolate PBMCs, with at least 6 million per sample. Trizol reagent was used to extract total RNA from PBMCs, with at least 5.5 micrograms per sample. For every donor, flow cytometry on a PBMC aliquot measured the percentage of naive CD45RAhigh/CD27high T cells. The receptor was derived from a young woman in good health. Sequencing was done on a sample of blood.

The CDR3 region: CASSEYYKQYF. DNA sequence: TGTGCCAGCAGCGAATACTACAAGCAGTACTTC. The chain employs TRBV11-2 and TRBJ2-7, with the D gene uncertain. The germline V gene yields SGHAT for CDR1 and FQNNGV for CDR2. From the cysteine up to the phenylalanine, the CDR3 has a length of 11 residues. Just CDR3 DNA is preserved here, 33 bases in frame from base 1.